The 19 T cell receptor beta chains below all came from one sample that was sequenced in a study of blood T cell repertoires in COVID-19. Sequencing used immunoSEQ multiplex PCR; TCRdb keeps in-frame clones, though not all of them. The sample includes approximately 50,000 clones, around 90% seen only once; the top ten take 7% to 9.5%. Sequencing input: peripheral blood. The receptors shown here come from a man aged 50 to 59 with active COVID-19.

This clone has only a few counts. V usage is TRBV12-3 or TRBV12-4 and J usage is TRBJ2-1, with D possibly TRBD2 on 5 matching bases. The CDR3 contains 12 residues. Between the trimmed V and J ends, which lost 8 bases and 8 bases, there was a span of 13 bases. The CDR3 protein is CASLDGGDEQFF. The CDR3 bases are TGTGCCAGCCTGGACGGAGGCGATGAGCAGTTCTTC.

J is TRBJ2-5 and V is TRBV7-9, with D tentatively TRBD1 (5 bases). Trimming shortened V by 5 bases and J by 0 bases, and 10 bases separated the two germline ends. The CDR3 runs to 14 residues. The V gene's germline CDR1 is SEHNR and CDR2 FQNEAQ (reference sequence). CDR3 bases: TGTGCCAGCAGCCCCGAGACAGACCAAGAGACCCAGTACTTC. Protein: CASSPETDQETQYF.

The CDR3 nucleotides read TGTGCCAGCAGCACTAGGACGGAAGAGACCCAGTACTTC. Translation: CASSTRTEETQYF. The chain recombines TRBV9 with TRBJ2-5; maybe TRBD2 (5 bases). The CDR3 is 13 residues long. The ends were cut back, 4 bases at V and 3 bases at J, with 10 bases in the middle. Germline V gives CDR1 SGDLS, CDR2 YYNGEE.

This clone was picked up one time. The CDR3 loop reads CASRQGEQPQHF. CDR3 in DNA: TGTGCCAGTCGACAGGGGGAACAGCCCCAGCATTTT. This chain connects TRBV19 to TRBJ1-5; 9 nucleotides line up with TRBD1. V trimming: 8 bases; J trimming: 7 bases; junction bases outside the gene matches: 3. CDR1 and CDR2 from the germline V gene are LNHDA and SQIVND (reference sequence). This CDR3 region has 12 residues.

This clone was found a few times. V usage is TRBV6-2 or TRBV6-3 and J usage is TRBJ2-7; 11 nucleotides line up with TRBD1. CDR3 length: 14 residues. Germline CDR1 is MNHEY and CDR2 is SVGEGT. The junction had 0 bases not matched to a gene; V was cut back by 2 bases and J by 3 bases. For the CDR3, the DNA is TGTGCCAGCAGTTACGGGACAGGGGGCTACGAGCAGTACTTC. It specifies CASSYGTGGYEQYF.

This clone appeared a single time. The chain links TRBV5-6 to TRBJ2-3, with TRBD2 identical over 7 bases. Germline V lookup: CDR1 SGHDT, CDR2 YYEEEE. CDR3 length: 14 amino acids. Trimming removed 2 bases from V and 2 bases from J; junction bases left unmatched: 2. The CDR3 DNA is TGTGCCAGCAGCTTACGGGGGGTCACAGATACGCAGTATTTT. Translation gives CASSLRGVTDTQYF. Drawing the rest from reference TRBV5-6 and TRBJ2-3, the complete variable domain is DAGVTQSPTHLIKTRGQQVTLRCSPKSGHDTVSWYQQALGQGPQFIFQYYEEEERQRGNFPDRFSGHQFPNYSSELNVNALLLGDSALYLCASSLRGVTDTQYFGPGTRLTVL.

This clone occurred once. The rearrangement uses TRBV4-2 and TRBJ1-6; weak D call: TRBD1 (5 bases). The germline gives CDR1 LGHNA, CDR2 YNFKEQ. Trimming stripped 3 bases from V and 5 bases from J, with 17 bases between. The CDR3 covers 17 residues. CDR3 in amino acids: CASSQRARGGNNSPLHF. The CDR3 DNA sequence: TGTGCCAGCAGCCAGCGGGCCCGGGGGGGGAATAATTCACCCCTCCACTTT.

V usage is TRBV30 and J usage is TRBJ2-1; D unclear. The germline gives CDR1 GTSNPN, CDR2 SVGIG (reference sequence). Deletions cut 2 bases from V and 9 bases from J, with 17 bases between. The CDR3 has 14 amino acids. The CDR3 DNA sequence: TGTGCCTGGAGTCCTCAGGTTAGTTCCCCTGAGCAGTTCTTC. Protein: CAWSPQVSSPEQFF.

In DNA form, the CDR3 reads TGTGCCAGCATTTCCGGGACTTACTACAATGAGCAGTTCTTC. Translated: CASISGTYYNEQFF. The genes are TRBV28 and TRBJ2-1, with TRBD2 as a possible D gene (6 bases). Germline V lookup: CDR1 MDHEN, CDR2 SYDVKM. This CDR3 spans 14 amino acids. The germline V and J ends were trimmed by 7 bases and 3 bases, with 13 bases remaining between them.

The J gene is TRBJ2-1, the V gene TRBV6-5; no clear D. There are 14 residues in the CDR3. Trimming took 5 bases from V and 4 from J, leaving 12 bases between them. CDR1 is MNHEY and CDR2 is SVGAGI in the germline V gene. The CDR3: CASSQLTPYNEQFF. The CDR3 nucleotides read TGTGCCAGCAGTCAACTCACCCCGTACAATGAGCAGTTCTTC.

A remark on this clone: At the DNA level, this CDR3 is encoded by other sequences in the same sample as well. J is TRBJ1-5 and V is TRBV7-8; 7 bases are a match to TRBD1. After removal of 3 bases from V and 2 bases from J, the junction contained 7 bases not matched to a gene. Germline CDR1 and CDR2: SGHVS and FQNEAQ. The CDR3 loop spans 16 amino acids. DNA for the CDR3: TGTGCCAGCAGCTTCAGTGGTACAGGGGGCAATCAGCCCCAGCATTTT. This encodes CASSFSGTGGNQPQHF.

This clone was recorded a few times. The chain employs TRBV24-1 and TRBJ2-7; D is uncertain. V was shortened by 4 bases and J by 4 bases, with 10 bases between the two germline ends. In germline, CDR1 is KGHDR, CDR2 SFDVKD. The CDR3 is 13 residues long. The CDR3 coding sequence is TGTGCCACCAGTGAATCGGTCGGGTACGAGCAGTACTTC. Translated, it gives CATSESVGYEQYF.

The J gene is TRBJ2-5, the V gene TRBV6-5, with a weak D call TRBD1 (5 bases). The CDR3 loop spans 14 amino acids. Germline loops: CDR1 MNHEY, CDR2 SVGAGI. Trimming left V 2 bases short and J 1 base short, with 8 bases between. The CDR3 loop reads CASSYRGSQETQYF. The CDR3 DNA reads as TGTGCCAGCAGTTACAGGGGAAGCCAAGAGACCCAGTACTTC.

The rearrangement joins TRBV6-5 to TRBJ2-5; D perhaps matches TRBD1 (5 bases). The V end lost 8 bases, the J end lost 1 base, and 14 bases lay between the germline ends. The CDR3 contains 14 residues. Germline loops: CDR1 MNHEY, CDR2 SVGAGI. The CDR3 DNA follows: TGTGCCAGCCAAAAGAGACAGATCCAAGAGACCCAGTACTTC. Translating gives CASQKRQIQETQYF.

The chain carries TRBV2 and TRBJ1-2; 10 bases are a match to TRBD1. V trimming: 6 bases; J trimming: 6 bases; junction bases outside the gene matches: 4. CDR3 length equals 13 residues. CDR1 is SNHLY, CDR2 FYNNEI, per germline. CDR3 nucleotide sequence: TGTGCCAGCAGGCAGGGACAGGGGAATGGCTACACCTTC. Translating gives CASRQGQGNGYTF. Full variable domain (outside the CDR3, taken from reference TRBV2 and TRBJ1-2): EPEVTQTPSHQVTQMGQEVILRCVPISNHLYFYWYRQILGQKVEFLVSFYNNEISEKSEIFDDQFSVERPDGSNFTLKIRSTKLEDSAMYFCASRQGQGNGYTFGSGTRLTVV.

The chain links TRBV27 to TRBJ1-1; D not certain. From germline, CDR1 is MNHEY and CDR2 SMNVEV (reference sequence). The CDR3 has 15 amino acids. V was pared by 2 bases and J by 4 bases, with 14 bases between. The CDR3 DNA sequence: TGTGCCAGCAGTTTAGGTCGGGATGTTATCACTGAAGCTTTCTTT. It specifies CASSLGRDVITEAFF.

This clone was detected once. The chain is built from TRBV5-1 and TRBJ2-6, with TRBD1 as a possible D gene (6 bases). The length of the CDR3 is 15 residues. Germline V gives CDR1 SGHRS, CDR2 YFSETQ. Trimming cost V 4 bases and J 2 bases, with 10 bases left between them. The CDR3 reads CASSTNRAGANVLTF. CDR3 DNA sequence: TGCGCCAGCAGCACCAACAGGGCTGGGGCCAACGTCCTGACTTTC.

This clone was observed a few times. The CDR3 DNA is TGTGCCAGCTCGGGACAGCCGAACACTGAAGCTTTCTTT. This gives the protein CASSGQPNTEAFF. This sequence joins TRBV7-2 and TRBJ1-1; TRBD1 aligns across 7 bases. Germline-derived CDR1 and CDR2 are SGHTA and FQGNSA. After removal of 8 bases from V and 1 base from J, the junction contained 4 bases not matched to a gene. The CDR3 loop spans 13 amino acids.

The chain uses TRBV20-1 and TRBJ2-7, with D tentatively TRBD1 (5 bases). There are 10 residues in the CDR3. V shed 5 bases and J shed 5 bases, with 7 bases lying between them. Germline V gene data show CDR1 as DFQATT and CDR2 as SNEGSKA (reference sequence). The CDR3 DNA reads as TGCAGTGCTCCAGGGAACGAGCAGTACTTC. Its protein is CSAPGNEQYF.